This T cell receptor (beta chain) was captured in a study of CD8 T cells in Susac syndrome (dated by TCRdb to the late 2010s). About the study as a whole: Repertoire sequencing was used to test whether CD8+ T cell activation and differentiation in Susac syndrome was antigen driven. Broad study findings and their caveats: The TCR sequencing and HLA analysis was acknowledged to have included a relatively small number of individuals.

On this clonotype itself: The specificity of this receptor is unknown. The record has no base qualities; no much larger clone is one base away.

The V and J ends are trimmed by 4 bases and 4 bases, leaving 13 bases between them. Looking up the germline V gene yields CDR1 MNHEY and CDR2 SVGEGT. The CDR3, from cysteine to phenylalanine, totals 14 residues. The sequence is cut down to CDR3 DNA, 42 bases in frame from base 1. RNA was extracted using the RNeasy kit, and roughly 0.5 to 1 ug of the RNA was reverse transcribed with random hexamers. TCR beta CDR3 regions were amplified with the immunoSEQ multiplex PCR assay covering 54 Vbeta and 13 Jbeta segments. To correct PCR amplification bias, a synthetic template baseline was used for both primer optimization and computational correction. The original pipeline was this. Reads were annotated to V, D and J genes per IMGT and analyzed with immunoSEQ Analyzer, keeping only productive sequences. Clonality was computed as one minus Shannon entropy normalized by log2 of the number of productive unique sequences. Public and private clones were assessed among the 100 most prevalent clones of each patient and control. A clone was defined as Susac-specific if it was absent from the healthy and MS cohorts, from 1052 published viral clones and from other ImmuneACCESS disease sequences. The public reads were quality trimmed at Q25 with fastp and then assembled into clones with MiXCR by TCRdb, keeping productive beta chains. Every distinct CDR3 protein forms one entry, paired with its most common genes and DNA. These V and J calls derive from TCRdb rather than the authors' analysis. Present in this sample are about 250,000 distinct CDR3 sequences, over 85% of which were seen just once. The ten largest clones represent around 0.067% of the sample.

High-throughput TCR beta sequencing profiled peripheral blood CD8+ and CD4+ T cells from healthy donors, Susac syndrome patients and multiple sclerosis patients. Multiple sclerosis controls were treatment-naive patients with stable or active relapsing-remitting disease fulfilling revised McDonald criteria. Bulk CD8+ and CD4+ T cells were purified by magnetic negative isolation, while CD8+ TEMRA cells were enriched using FACS. Blood was drawn into EDTA tubes, processed within 24 hours, and PBMCs were isolated by density gradient centrifugation. PBMCs intended for TCR sequencing were cryopreserved in liquid nitrogen and thawed later in a water bath at 37 degrees C. The sorted or isolated CD4+, CD8+ and CD8+ TEMRA cells had a purity of 90% or higher.

This chain joins TRBV6-2 or TRBV6-3 to TRBJ1-2; the D gene cannot be named for sure. The sample comprised CD4+ T cells from PBMCs. The TCR sequence derives from a human donor with multiple sclerosis. Read as DNA, the sequence is TGTGCCAGCAGTTTCCACCAGGATTCCTATGGCTACACCTTC. Its protein reads: CASSFHQDSYGYTF.